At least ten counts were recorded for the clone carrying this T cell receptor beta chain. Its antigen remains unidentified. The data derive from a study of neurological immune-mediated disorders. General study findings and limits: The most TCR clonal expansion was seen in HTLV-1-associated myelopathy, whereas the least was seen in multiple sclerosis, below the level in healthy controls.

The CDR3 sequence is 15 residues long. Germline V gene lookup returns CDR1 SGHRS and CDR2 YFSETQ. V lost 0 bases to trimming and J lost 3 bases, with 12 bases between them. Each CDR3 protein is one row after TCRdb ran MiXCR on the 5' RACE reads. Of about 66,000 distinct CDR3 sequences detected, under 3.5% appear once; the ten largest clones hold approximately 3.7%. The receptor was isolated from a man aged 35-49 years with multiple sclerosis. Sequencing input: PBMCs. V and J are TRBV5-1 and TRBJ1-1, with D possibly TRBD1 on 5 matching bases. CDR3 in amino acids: CASSLESGKYTEAFF. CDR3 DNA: TGCGCCAGCAGCTTGGAGTCAGGGAAGTACACTGAAGCTTTCTTT.